A single sample is the source of the 8 T cell receptor beta chains below, sequenced in a study of early T cells in non-severe SARS-CoV-2 infection. TCRdb redid the calling of the 5' RACE reads with MiXCR, one entry per CDR3 protein. The table shows roughly 80,000 distinct CDR3 sequences, with roughly a sixth occurring only once. The sequenced material came from whole blood. All receptors come from an adult who was a healthcare worker with PCR-confirmed SARS-CoV-2 infection or an uninfected control (not recorded which).

In this sample, this clonotype turned up many times. This chain uses TRBV28 with TRBJ1-5, with D possibly TRBD1 on 6 matching bases. This CDR3 comprises 13 residues. From germline, CDR1 is MDHEN and CDR2 SYDVKM. Trimming pared 4 bases from V and 2 bases from J, leaving 6 bases between. The CDR3 DNA reads TGTGCCAGCAGTTGGACAGGCAATCAGCCCCAGCATTTT. It encodes CASSWTGNQPQHF. Using reference TRBV28 and TRBJ1-5 for the parts outside the CDR3, the full variable domain is DVKVTQSSRYLVKRTGEKVFLECVQDMDHENMFWYRQDPGLGLRLIYFSYDVKMKEKGDIPEGYSVSREKKERFSLILESASTNQTSMYLCASSWTGNQPQHFGDGTRLSIL.

Many counts were recorded for this clonotype. The gene calls are TRBV5-4 and TRBJ1-2, with unresolved D. The length of the CDR3 is 13 residues. V dropped 0 bases and J dropped 8 bases, with 11 bases sitting between them. CDR1 and CDR2 (germline): SGHNT, YYREEE (reference sequence). The CDR3 DNA is TGTGCCAGCAGCTTGGCCGCGGTAGGCGGCTACACCTTC. Residues: CASSLAAVGGYTF.

This clonotype was seen more than once but under ten times. The chain joins TRBV14 to TRBJ2-5; D not certain. Trimming pared 4 bases from V and 4 bases from J, leaving 7 bases between. CDR3 length: 12 residues. CDR1 SGHDN and CDR2 FVKESK come from the germline V gene. DNA for the CDR3: TGTGCCAGCAGCCTAAGGAGAGAGACCCAGTACTTC. This sequence encodes CASSLRRETQYF.

This clonotype was counted between two and nine times. V and J are TRBV3-1 and TRBJ2-7; D is unclear. Germline V gene sequence: CDR1 LGHDT, CDR2 YNNKEL (reference sequence). This CDR3 has 16 residues. Trimming pared 0 bases from V and 3 bases from J, leaving 15 bases between. Here the CDR3 reads CASSQDPPGVGYEQYF. The CDR3 coding sequence is TGTGCCAGCAGCCAAGATCCTCCTGGGGTCGGCTACGAGCAGTACTTC.

This clonotype was counted a few times. The rearrangement links TRBV7-9 to TRBJ1-6; D gene uncertain. The germline V gene has CDR1 SEHNR and CDR2 FQNEAQ (reference sequence). This CDR3 contains 12 residues. Between the trimmed V and J ends, which lost 1 base and 13 bases, there was a span of 8 bases. The DNA for the CDR3 is TGTGCCAGCAGCTTAGGGGCGGGGCCCCTCCACTTT. Its translation: CASSLGAGPLHF.

This clonotype was counted between two and nine times. The CDR3 nucleotides read TGTGCCAGCAGCCAAGATAACACCCCCACCGGGGAGCTGTTTTTT. It yields the protein CASSQDNTPTGELFF. The rearrangement uses TRBV4-2 and TRBJ2-2, with D uncertain. The CDR3 extends over 15 amino acids. Per the germline V gene, CDR1 is LGHNA and CDR2 is YNFKEQ. Trimming stripped 0 bases from V and 4 bases from J, with 9 bases between.

This clonotype was counted only a few times. This rearrangement joins TRBV18 to TRBJ2-3; 10 bases match TRBD2. The CDR3 is made up of 16 amino acids. The germline CDR1 and CDR2 sequences are KGHSH and LQKENI. The junction had 5 bases not matched to a gene; V was cut back by 3 bases and J by 2 bases. Here the CDR3 reads CASSPVSGGTTDTQYF. CDR3 nucleotide sequence: TGTGCCAGCTCACCGGTTAGCGGGGGGACCACAGATACGCAGTATTTT.

This chain uses TRBV12-3 or TRBV12-4 with TRBJ2-1; perhaps TRBD2 as D (5 bases). Trimming removed 3 bases from V and 6 bases from J, with 12 bases in between. This CDR3 region has 14 residues. This CDR3 is CASSFALASNEQFF. The CDR3 nucleotides read TGTGCCAGCAGTTTCGCTCTAGCTTCCAATGAGCAGTTCTTC.